These 8 T cell receptor beta chains were sequenced from one sample in a study of regulatory T cells in long-lasting Graves disease. Arm-PCR with iRepertoire HTBI primers amplified the CDR3 regions for these TCR beta libraries. One entry per CDR3 protein results from TCRdb running MiXCR on the multiplex PCR reads. The top ten clones hold approximately 12% of a sample with hundreds of thousands of distinct CDR3 sequences, around 15% of them seen once. Time point of the sample: newly diagnosed GD, antithyroid drugs for less than 3 months. Construction of the TCR library relied on RNA isolated from PBMCs. This sample was shared with a second study, whose subject was T cells in Graves' hyperthyroidism and ophthalmopathy.

This specimen consisted of peripheral blood mononuclear cells (PBMCs), obtained at new diagnosis, from a patient treated with antithyroid drugs. The receptors come from a woman aged 25 to 39 with Graves disease.

The table lists this clonotype with many counts. The chain joins TRBV28 to TRBJ1-1; the D gene is possibly TRBD1 (6 bases). CDR3 length: 14 amino acids. Trimming pared 9 bases from V and 0 bases from J, leaving 14 bases between. Germline V CDR1 and CDR2: MDHEN, SYDVKM. The CDR3 spells CASIRGPMNTEAFF. The DNA of the CDR3 is TGTGCCAGTATCAGGGGACCGATGAACACTGAAGCTTTCTTT. Full variable domain (missing parts from reference TRBV28 and TRBJ1-1): DVKVTQSSRYLVKRTGEKVFLECVQDMDHENMFWYRQDPGLGLRLIYFSYDVKMKEKGDIPEGYSVSREKKERFSLILESASTNQTSMYLCASIRGPMNTEAFFGQGTRLTVV.

The sample holds many counts of this clonotype. V usage is TRBV6-1 and J usage is TRBJ2-7, with 9 bases matching TRBD1. The CDR3 is 15 amino acids. Germline V CDR1 and CDR2: MNHNS, SASEGT. Trimming removed 6 bases from V and 3 bases from J; junction bases left unmatched: 9. The DNA of the CDR3 is TGTGCCAGCAGAGCGGGACAGGGAAATGTCTACGAGCAGTACTTC. Amino acids: CASRAGQGNVYEQYF.

A remark on this clonotype: Just one base apart from a much larger clone, this may be a read error. The chain joins TRBV12-3 or TRBV12-4 to TRBJ1-1, with 8 positions matching TRBD1. This CDR3 has 16 amino acids. With 6 bases clipped from V and 5 bases from J, the junction kept 14 bases outside the gene matches. CDR3 amino acids: CASSDRAGGAGTEAFF. CDR3 nucleotide sequence: TGTGCCAGCAGCGATCGGGCAGGGGGCGCGGGGACTGAAGCTTTCTTT.

This clonotype was counted ten times or more. The gene calls are TRBV2 and TRBJ1-4, with TRBD1 matching over 8 bases. The CDR3 spans 15 residues. V gave up 6 bases and J gave up 5 bases; unmatched junction bases: 8. CDR1 SNHLY and CDR2 FYNNEI come from the germline V gene. CDR3 DNA: TGTGCCAGCAGCGTGAGGACAGGGCGAAATGAAAAACTGTTTTTT. It yields the protein CASSVRTGRNEKLFF.

This clonotype was observed many times. The rearrangement links TRBV9 to TRBJ2-7; D perhaps matches TRBD2 (5 bases). CDR1 and CDR2 from the germline V gene are SGDLS and YYNGEE. V lost 6 bases, J lost 0 bases, and 13 bases lay in between. The CDR3 runs to 14 residues. CDR3 bases: TGTGCCAGCACCAGGAGTAGCGACTCCTACGAGCAGTACTTC. This sequence encodes CASTRSSDSYEQYF.

CDR3 amino acids: CASSLKGLPYNEQFF. The DNA of the CDR3 is TGTGCCAGCAGTTTAAAGGGACTACCTTACAATGAGCAGTTCTTC. J is TRBJ2-1 and V is TRBV27; 7 bases are shared with TRBD2. Germline CDR1 MNHEY, CDR2 SMNVEV (reference sequence). V trimming: 2 bases; J trimming: 4 bases; junction bases outside the gene matches: 5. This CDR3 has 15 residues.

This clonotype was counted many times. The V gene is TRBV13, the J gene TRBJ2-2, with TRBD2 identical over 7 bases. The germline gives CDR1 PRHDT, CDR2 FYEKMQ (reference sequence). The V and J ends lost 2 bases and 2 bases, in that order; junction bases with no gene match: 5. CDR3 length: 16 amino acids. The DNA of the CDR3 is TGTGCCAGCAGCTTATTATCGGGAGGTAACACCGGGGAGCTGTTTTTT. This sequence encodes CASSLLSGGNTGELFF. Full variable domain (remainder filled in from reference TRBV13 and TRBJ2-2): AAGVIQSPRHLIKEKRETATLKCYPIPRHDTVYWYQQGPGQDPQFLISFYEKMQSDKGSIPDRFSAQQFSDYHSELNMSSLELGDSALYFCASSLLSGGNTGELFFGEGSRLTVL.

In this sample, this clonotype turned up many times. In DNA, the CDR3 is TGTGCCAGCACCTGGGAGGGACATGAGCAGTTCTTC. Translating it yields CASTWEGHEQFF. The chain combines TRBV3-1 with TRBJ2-1; 7 positions match TRBD2. Germline V gene lookup returns CDR1 LGHDT and CDR2 YNNKEL (reference sequence). J lost 8 bases, V lost 7 bases, and 5 bases had no gene match. The CDR3 is 12 residues long.